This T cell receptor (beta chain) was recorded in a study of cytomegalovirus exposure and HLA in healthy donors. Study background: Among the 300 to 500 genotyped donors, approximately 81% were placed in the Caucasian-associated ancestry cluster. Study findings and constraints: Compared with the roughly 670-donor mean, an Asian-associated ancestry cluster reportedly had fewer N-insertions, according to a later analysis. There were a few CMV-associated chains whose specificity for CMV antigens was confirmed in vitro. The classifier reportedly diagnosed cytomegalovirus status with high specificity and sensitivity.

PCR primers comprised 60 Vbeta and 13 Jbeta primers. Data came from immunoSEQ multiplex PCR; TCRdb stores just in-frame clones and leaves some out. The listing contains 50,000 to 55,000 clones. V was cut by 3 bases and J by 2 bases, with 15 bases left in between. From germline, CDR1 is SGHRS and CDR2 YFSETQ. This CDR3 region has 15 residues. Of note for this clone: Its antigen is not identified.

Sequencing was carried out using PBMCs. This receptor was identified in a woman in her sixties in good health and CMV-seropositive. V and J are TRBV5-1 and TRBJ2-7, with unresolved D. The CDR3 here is CASSSSPTTAYEQYF. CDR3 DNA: TGCGCCAGCAGCTCCTCGCCGACAACGGCCTACGAGCAGTACTTC.